The TCR beta chain described here comes from a study of blood T cell repertoires in COVID-19 (TCRdb year 2020). Context from the whole study: The collaborator samples originated in the United States, Italy and Spain and spanned the acute and convalescent phases of COVID-19. Subjects who had been exposed to COVID-19, were actively infected with it, or had recovered from it provided the deeply sampled blood TCRbeta repertoires that made up the dataset. Where available, HLA class I and class II types were obtained from metadata supplied by the sample provider rather than from assay-based typing. The prospective study material was composed of cDNA or gDNA derived from T cells, B-cell-depleted T cells, or PBMCs. Samples came from the ongoing ImmuneRACE study (first 160 participants) plus 1,254 subjects from 6 global collaborators. The repertoires were made available in a free public database intended to serve as a resource for research on the immune response to SARS-CoV-2. A de-identified subject ID, COVID-19 status, age in years and sex were almost always included in the sample metadata. The paper's findings and limits, for the study overall: How much clinical and demographic metadata was included differed by source and by participant, and the metadata was provided uncurated.

Whole blood was collected in K2EDTA tubes by collaborating institutions according to the institutions' own protocols. For TCRbeta analysis, collaborators shipped samples as frozen whole blood, isolated PBMCs, or DNA extracted from either of those sample types. For this chain, trimming is 4 bases at the V end and 4 bases at the J end, and the number of junction bases without a gene match is 3. Taken from cysteine to phenylalanine, the CDR3 has 12 residues. Just the 36-base CDR3 DNA is kept, in frame starting at base 1. The germline V gene gives CDR1 as SQVTM and CDR2 as ANQGSEA. This clone was counted between two and nine times. Its antigen has not been determined. The record has no base qualities; no much larger clone is one base away. TCRbeta CDR3 regions were amplified from genomic DNA using the immunoSEQ Assay, a bias-controlled multiplex PCR. In the original analysis: The number of nucleated cells in each sample was estimated from the amplification of reference gene primers within the assay. To quantify the absolute abundance of each unique TCRbeta CDR3 rearrangement, sequence reads were collapsed and filtered. For each sample, productive Simpson clonality was calculated as the square root of Simpson's diversity index across productive rearrangements. What TCRdb holds here is the immuneACCESS table cut down to in-frame rearrangements. Part of the clones is not present; checked against another copy, under half of the missing clones reflect an unresolved V gene, and the others are unexplained. That table is the source of V, J and clone size, and D and trimming were worked out from the DNA. This sample has about 240,000 clones in its table, and around 84% of those were observed once. Jointly, the top ten make up around 3.5% of the sample.

Here the chain combines TRBV29-1 and TRBJ2-7, with 8 bases in between that match TRBD1. This TCR was recovered from a woman aged 18-35 years with acute or convalescent COVID-19. The specimen was peripheral blood. This receptor has the CDR3 CSVAQGEYEQYF. The DNA reads TGCAGCGTTGCACAGGGGGAATACGAGCAGTACTTC.